Presented here are 30 T cell receptor beta chains from one specimen sequenced in a study of blood T cells in healthy people across ages. PCR was performed a second time for about 7 to 12 cycles using a sample-barcoded 5' primer and a J-beta primer mix. One entry per CDR3 protein, called by TCRdb with MiXCR from the 5' RACE reads. Of more than 800,000 distinct CDR3 sequences listed, 40% to 55% are singletons. The sequenced sample was blood. All receptors come from a woman in her fifties or sixties in good health.

This clonotype appeared a few times. CDR3 protein: CASSYSGTKYF. CDR3 coding DNA: TGCGCCAGCAGCTACTCCGGGACGAAGTACTTC. This rearrangement joins TRBV5-1 to TRBJ2-5; D is tentatively TRBD1 or TRBD2 (5 bases each). From germline, CDR1 is SGHRS and CDR2 YFSETQ. The CDR3 is 11 amino acids. Trimming pared 3 bases from V and 12 bases from J, leaving 12 bases between.

This clonotype was recorded a few times. CDR3 DNA: TGCAGTGCTAGACCGCCCGGGGTCGCCGACGAGCAGTACTTC. This gives the protein CSARPPGVADEQYF. The chain combines TRBV20-1 with TRBJ2-7; a weak D match, TRBD2 (5 bases). This CDR3 has 14 residues. Germline CDR1 is DFQATT and CDR2 is SNEGSKA (reference sequence). The V gene lost 2 bases and the J gene lost 5 bases, with 16 bases spanning the gap.

The chain uses TRBV3-1 and TRBJ1-5; D remains ambiguous. This CDR3 is built from 14 residues. With 1 base removed from V and 7 bases from J, the gap between germline ends came to 11 bases. Per germline, CDR1 LGHDT and CDR2 YNNKEL (reference sequence). The CDR3 region is CASSQAVGGQPQHF. The CDR3 DNA reads TGTGCCAGCAGCCAAGCAGTGGGAGGCCAGCCCCAGCATTTT.

The gene calls are TRBV10-3 and TRBJ2-5; D may be TRBD1 or TRBD2 (5 bases each). The DNA matches TRBJ2-7 better at its end, which makes the J call doubtful. From germline, CDR1 is ENHRY and CDR2 SYGVKD. The CDR3 runs 12 residues. For the CDR3, the DNA is TGTGCCATCAGTGTTGGGGGTGACGAGCAGTACTTC. This sequence encodes CAISVGGDEQYF.

Details on this clonotype: Compared with germline, one end of the junction differs, possibly owing to a read error. This rearrangement joins TRBV11-3 to TRBJ1-5, with D possibly being TRBD1 (6 bases). The CDR3 has 16 residues. From germline, CDR1 is SGHNT and CDR2 YENEEA. CDR3: CACSQQGPPGNQPQHF. In DNA form, the CDR3 reads TGTGCCTGCAGCCAACAGGGCCCGCCGGGCAATCAGCCCCAGCATTTT.

The chain is built from TRBV15 and TRBJ1-1; no reliable D call. V was shortened by 0 bases and J by 8 bases, with 7 bases between the two germline ends. The CDR3 has 12 residues. In germline, CDR1 is LNHNV, CDR2 YYDKDF (reference sequence). CDR3 bases: TGTGCCACCAGCAGAGATCGAGGGGAAGCTTTCTTT. It is translated as CATSRDRGEAFF.

The rearrangement joins TRBV28 to TRBJ2-4, with TRBD2 matching 7 bases. The end of the DNA aligns better with TRBJ2-7, so the J call may be wrong. Germline loops: CDR1 MDHEN, CDR2 SYDVKM. The CDR3 is made up of 13 amino acids. CDR3 in DNA: TGTGCCAGCAGTTCAGCGGGAAGGTACGAGCAGTACTTC. Protein product: CASSSAGRYEQYF.

This clonotype occurred a few times. The genes are TRBV5-1 and TRBJ1-2; no clear D gene. The CDR3 covers 14 residues. The germline V and J ends were trimmed by 4 bases and 4 bases, with 14 bases remaining between them. Per germline, CDR1 SGHRS and CDR2 YFSETQ. The CDR3 spells CASSPAGIGYGYTF. The CDR3 bases are TGCGCCAGCAGCCCCGCCGGAATTGGCTATGGCTACACCTTC.

This rearrangement joins TRBV3-1 to TRBJ2-6; no definite D call. V shed 8 bases and J shed 1 base, with 9 bases lying between them. Germline assignment: CDR1 LGHDT and CDR2 YNNKEL (reference sequence). This CDR3 has 14 residues. CDR3 sequence (DNA): TGTGCCAGCGGGTTAGGATCTGGGGCCAACGTCCTGACTTTC. Translated: CASGLGSGANVLTF.

The sample holds many counts of this clonotype. The chain couples TRBV12-3 or TRBV12-4 to TRBJ2-7; 8 bases agree with TRBD1. The CDR3 has 14 residues. J gave up 0 bases and V 6 bases, and 4 bases lay outside the gene matches. The CDR3 protein is CASRGTGLSYEQYF. The CDR3 coding sequence is TGTGCCAGCAGGGGGACAGGCCTCTCCTACGAGCAGTACTTC.

The chain recombines TRBV3-1 with TRBJ2-3; D is perhaps TRBD1 or TRBD2 (5 bases each). Germline loops: CDR1 LGHDT, CDR2 YNNKEL (reference sequence). With 0 bases removed from V and 0 bases from J, the gap between germline ends came to 16 bases. The CDR3 extends over 18 amino acids. CDR3 loop: CASSQELRGAQSTDTQYF. The CDR3 nucleotides read TGTGCCAGCAGCCAAGAACTGCGAGGGGCGCAAAGCACAGATACGCAGTATTTT.

This clonotype has a handful of counts. The V call is TRBV12-3 or TRBV12-4, the J call TRBJ2-7; D possibly matches TRBD1 or TRBD2 (5 bases each). The length of the CDR3 is 15 residues. V shed 6 bases and J shed 1 base, with 16 bases lying between them. The CDR3 reads CASSAGTDGSYEQYF. DNA for the CDR3: TGTGCCAGCAGCGCTGGGACCGATGGGTCCTACGAGCAGTACTTC.

The CDR3 coding sequence is TGTGCCAGCAGTTACTCCGCGAGTGCGCGGGAGCGGGCCGGTGAGCAGTTCTTC. It yields the protein CASSYSASARERAGEQFF. V gene TRBV6-2 or TRBV6-3 combines with J gene TRBJ2-1; TRBD2 matches at 7 bases. This CDR3 region has 18 residues. Germline CDR1 and CDR2: MNHEY and SVGEGT. V trimming: 0 bases; J trimming: 9 bases; junction bases outside the gene matches: 17.

This chain joins TRBV27 and TRBJ2-4; 16 bases map to TRBD2. CDR3 length: 22 amino acids. The V and J ends lost 5 bases and 0 bases, in that order; junction bases with no gene match: 16. Germline CDR1 is MNHEY and CDR2 is SMNVEV (reference sequence). CDR3 in amino acids: CASSPGTSGRGGVPLAKNIQYF. CDR3 nucleotide sequence: TGTGCCAGCAGTCCCGGGACTAGCGGGAGGGGAGGTGTCCCCCTAGCCAAAAACATTCAGTACTTC.

To note about this clonotype: A much larger clone lies one base from this, so it may be a read error. The chain links TRBV29-1 to TRBJ1-4, with TRBD1 as a possible D gene (5 bases). The CDR3 covers 18 residues. CDR1 and CDR2 (germline): SQVTM, ANQGSEA. Between the trimmed V and J ends, which lost 8 bases and 0 bases, there was a span of 25 bases. The CDR3 reads CSPKTGRGLVATNEKLFF. CDR3 bases: TGCAGCCCGAAAACGGGACGGGGTTTAGTTGCAACTAATGAAAAACTGTTTTTT.

The chain links TRBV28 to TRBJ2-3; 8 bases match TRBD1. The ends lost 3 bases at V and 2 bases at J; junction bases unmatched: 7. The CDR3 spans 16 residues. The germline V gene encodes CDR1 MDHEN and CDR2 SYDVKM. CDR3 sequence reads: CASSFPGTGHTDTQYF. The CDR3 coding sequence is TGTGCCAGCAGTTTTCCAGGGACAGGCCACACAGATACGCAGTATTTT.

This clonotype was recorded many times. The chain uses TRBV30 and TRBJ2-1; D is unclear. Germline CDR1 and CDR2: GTSNPN and SVGIG (reference sequence). Trimming removed 3 bases from V and 5 bases from J, with 5 bases in between. The CDR3 is 11 amino acids. The CDR3 is CAWSRNNEQFF. The CDR3 coding sequence is TGTGCCTGGAGCCGAAACAATGAGCAGTTCTTC.

This clonotype was found many times. This rearrangement joins TRBV5-1 to TRBJ2-5; D not resolved. Trimming shortened V by 4 bases and J by 0 bases, and 7 bases separated the two germline ends. CDR3 length: 13 residues. CDR1 SGHRS and CDR2 YFSETQ come from the germline V gene. The CDR3 nucleotides are TGCGCCAGCAGCCCCGACAACCAAGAGACCCAGTACTTC. This gives the protein CASSPDNQETQYF.

Remarks on this clonotype: One end of the junction fails to match germline, which may point to a read error. The genes are TRBV2 and TRBJ1-5, with D maybe TRBD1 (6 bases). This CDR3 has 15 amino acids. In germline, CDR1 is SNHLY, CDR2 FYNNEI. CDR3 region: CASSRGGLTGQLQHF. CDR3 coding DNA: TGTGCCAGCAGCAGGGGAGGGCTAACTGGTCAGCTCCAGCATTTT.

The V gene is TRBV28, the J gene TRBJ2-7; D perhaps matches TRBD1 (6 bases). CDR1 is MDHEN and CDR2 is SYDVKM in the germline V gene. V lost 4 bases and J 0 bases, leaving 16 bases between the germline ends. The CDR3 runs 16 residues. The CDR3 loop reads CASSYLGQGRSYEQYF. Written as DNA, the CDR3 is TGTGCCAGCAGTTATCTCGGGCAGGGGCGCTCCTACGAGCAGTACTTC.

The J gene is TRBJ2-4, the V gene TRBV7-9, with 12 bases lining up with TRBD2. The J segment lost 13 bases and the V segment lost 5 bases, leaving 12 bases of the junction unmatched. Germline CDR1 reads SEHNR; CDR2 reads FQNEAQ (reference sequence). The CDR3 runs to 15 residues. The CDR3 DNA reads as TGTGCCAGCAGCGCTTTGACTAGCGGGAGTCGGGAGCAGTACTTC. This translates into CASSALTSGSREQYF.

This clonotype was recorded many times. The rearrangement links TRBV27 to TRBJ2-5, with D possibly being TRBD1 or TRBD2 (5 bases each). V gave up 1 base and J gave up 5 bases, with 11 bases separating them. Germline CDR1 is MNHEY and CDR2 is SMNVEV (reference sequence). This CDR3 spans 14 amino acids. The CDR3 bases are TGTGCCAGCAGTTTATGGGGCAAGCGGGAGACCCAGTACTTC. Amino acid sequence: CASSLWGKRETQYF.

V and J are TRBV6-5 and TRBJ1-5; D gene uncertain. The germline V gene encodes CDR1 MNHEY and CDR2 SVGAGI. Between the trimmed V and J ends, which lost 5 bases and 0 bases, there was a span of 5 bases. CDR3 length: 13 residues. The CDR3: CASSKYSNQPQHF. The CDR3 DNA is TGTGCCAGCAGTAAATATAGCAATCAGCCCCAGCATTTT.

In this sample, this clonotype turned up a few times. V gene TRBV20-1 combines with J gene TRBJ2-7, with 12 nucleotides matching TRBD1. There are 14 residues in the CDR3. Germline V gene data show CDR1 as DFQATT and CDR2 as SNEGSKA (reference sequence). Losses at the gene ends were 5 bases for V and 5 bases for J; bases not matched to a gene: 7. CDR3: CSASGTGGADEQYF. The CDR3 DNA reads TGCAGTGCTTCCGGGACAGGGGGCGCGGACGAGCAGTACTTC.

V is TRBV20-1 and J is TRBJ2-1; 10 nucleotides align to TRBD2. V trimming: 6 bases; J trimming: 10 bases; junction bases outside the gene matches: 18. The CDR3 is made up of 16 amino acids. Germline CDR1 reads DFQATT; CDR2 reads SNEGSKA (reference sequence). The CDR3 DNA sequence: TGCAGTGCCCTACTCCGGACTAGCGGTCCTCGCGGGGAGCAGTTCTTC. The encoded protein is CSALLRTSGPRGEQFF.

V usage is TRBV20-1 and J usage is TRBJ2-1; 7 bases are shared with TRBD1. Trimming removed 3 bases from V and 0 bases from J; junction bases left unmatched: 14. This CDR3 has 18 amino acids. The germline V gene has CDR1 DFQATT and CDR2 SNEGSKA (reference sequence). The CDR3 sequence is CSARDSATRTGSYNEQFF. The CDR3 DNA is TGCAGTGCTAGGGACAGCGCGACCCGGACAGGCTCCTACAATGAGCAGTTCTTC.

The CDR3 is CASSESGESSYEQYF. Written as DNA, the CDR3 is TGTGCCAGCAGTGAGTCGGGGGAAAGCTCCTACGAGCAGTACTTC. The V gene is TRBV6-4, the J gene TRBJ2-7, with D perhaps matching TRBD2 (6 bases). CDR1 is MRHNA and CDR2 is SNTAGT in the germline V gene. The CDR3 contains 15 residues. Trimming stripped 3 bases from V and 0 bases from J, with 12 bases between.

This clonotype was observed a few times. V is TRBV6-5 and J is TRBJ2-1; TRBD2 might be the D (6 bases). V was trimmed by 2 bases and J by 7 bases, leaving 12 bases between them. CDR1 and CDR2 from the germline V gene are MNHEY and SVGAGI. CDR3 length: 14 residues. The CDR3 reads CASSYRIAANEQFF. Here the CDR3 DNA reads TGTGCCAGCAGTTACCGGATAGCGGCTAATGAGCAGTTCTTC.

Concerning this clonotype: Since a much larger clone is just one base distant, this may be a read error. The CDR3 spells CGARDLTAGPYYEQYF. The CDR3 region has the DNA TGCGGTGCTAGAGATCTGACGGCGGGACCTTACTACGAGCAGTACTTC. The genes are TRBV20-1 and TRBJ2-4; the D gene is possibly TRBD2 (6 bases). The J call may be wrong; the DNA end is better matched by TRBJ2-7. The germline gives CDR1 DFQATT, CDR2 SNEGSKA (reference sequence). There are 16 residues in the CDR3.

This clonotype turned up a few times. The chain uses TRBV12-3 or TRBV12-4 and TRBJ1-1; the D is unclear. V lost 7 bases to trimming and J lost 4 bases, with 7 bases between them. CDR3 length: 11 residues. The CDR3 protein is CASTWGTEAFF. CDR3 coding DNA: TGTGCCAGCACATGGGGCACTGAAGCTTTCTTT.